The entry that follows covers one T cell receptor beta chain sequence. Its specific antigen is unknown. Relative to the germline gene, one junction end is altered; a read error may explain this. Without any cell sorting, total RNA and DNA were co-extracted from around 18-30 mg of bulk tissue using the AllPrep DNA/RNA mini kit. Between November 2015 and March 2016, about five patients in China with histopathologically diagnosed primary liver carcinoma had their tumors surgically resected. At the time of sampling, the patients were treatment-naive and had chronic HBV infection. Five spatially separated regions were sampled from each tumor: the superior, inferior, left-lateral and right-lateral poles, plus the tumor centre. More than 85% viable tumor cells were found by histology in every tumor sample. Fresh tumor and adjacent tissue pieces were bisected; one half was stored in RNAlater at -80°C, the other sent for histology.

Spanning cysteine to phenylalanine, the CDR3 consists of 14 amino acids. Only CDR3 DNA is held: 42 bases, read in frame from base 1. The CDR1 and CDR2 encoded by the germline V gene are MNHEY and SVGEGT. The source of the sample is a study of tumor-infiltrating lymphocytes in primary liver carcinoma listed by TCRdb under 2017. About the full investigation: Hepatocellular carcinoma (four) or combined HCC and intrahepatic cholangiocarcinoma (one) was present in the five patients, who were three men and two women aged 30 to 69 years. The tumors of the five patients were staged as T1-T3 N0M0, with maximum diameters ranging from roughly 4 to 10 cm. A total of roughly 35 specimens from 5 patients went through TCRbeta repertoire sequencing, namely 25 tumor regions, 5 adjacent noncancerous liver tissues and 5 peripheral blood samples. Each sample produced about 3.5 to 8 million productive TCRbeta reads, and read depth showed no significant difference between tissue types. The 25 or so tumor region samples were profiled with Agilent mRNA microarrays so that TCRbeta repertoire diversity could be related to the local molecular phenotype. TCRbeta repertoire sequencing, expression microarrays and whole-exome sequencing were combined in the study across five regions of each liver tumor, with adjacent normal tissue and blood also included. Repertoires from technical replicates were highly reproducible, with mean shared-clone rates about 0.88 and correlation coefficients above 0.95.

Starting from approximately 500 ng total RNA, TCRbeta-specific cDNA was produced by reverse transcription with a constant-region primer and ProtoScript II reverse transcriptase. TCRbeta libraries were built with three nested multiplex PCR rounds, a slightly modified ARM-PCR procedure. Each of the first two PCR rounds ran for approximately 10 cycles using multiplex TRBV1-TRBV30 forward primers together with a Cbeta reverse primer. Sample barcodes and Illumina adapters were added in a final 25-cycle PCR using Deep VentR polymerase. Before sequencing, amplicons of 200-500 bp were gel-purified using a QIAquick gel extraction kit. The TCRbeta amplicons were sequenced with 250-bp paired-end reads on an Illumina HiSeq 2500. The authors' analysis ran thus. Trimmomatic v0.33 was used to quality-trim the reads, and FLASH v1.2.11 was used to merge paired reads so that full CDR3 sequences could be recovered. MiGEC v1.2.1b assigned V, D and J germline segments to the rearranged TCRbeta sequences. Clonotype statistics and Shannon-Wiener diversity indices were computed with VDJtools v1.0.0. Except for diversity analysis, only each sample's 250 most abundant clonotypes were used in subsequent analyses to reduce sampling bias. TCRdb cleaned the public reads at Q25 with fastp, built clones with MiXCR and kept in-frame beta chains. CDR3 protein sequences are deduplicated, and each keeps its most common genes and DNA. In this record, the V and J calls reflect TCRdb's handling and not the investigators' own analysis. Counted in this sample were 110,000 or so distinct CDR3 sequences; around 83% of them appeared once. In total, the top ten clones hold more than 15% of the sample.

Broader findings and caveats from the paper: Repertoire overlap was found to be higher between tumor regions (mean around 35%) than between tumor-adjacent (around 17%) or tumor-blood (about 14%) pairs, consistent with antigen-driven expansion. Only about 8-24% of top clones were present in all five regions of a tumor, suggesting spatial heterogeneity of tumor-infiltrating T cells. Because only the TCR beta chain was sequenced and unpaired alpha chains were not captured, true repertoire diversity is likely underestimated. Only a few patients were included in the study, and the authors note that the findings should be validated in a larger study. The top 250 clones accounted for a significantly greater share of the repertoire in tumors than in blood (p = 0.039). Comparison of CD4+ and CD8+ T cell repertoires was precluded by the use of bulk unsorted samples.

The TCR sequence derives from a man aged 35 to 55 with primary liver carcinoma and hepatitis B virus infection. Sequencing was performed on liver tumor tissue from sampling region 3. The label giving this sample's cell subset or site can be read as: tumor region T3, left-lateral pole. The chain was built from TRBV6-2 or TRBV6-3 and TRBJ2-1; 7 middle bases align to TRBD2. Here the CDR3 is given as CAGSSDPTSQERFF. The DNA reads as follows: TGTGCCGGCAGCTCCGACCCGACTAGCCAAGAGCGGTTCTTC.